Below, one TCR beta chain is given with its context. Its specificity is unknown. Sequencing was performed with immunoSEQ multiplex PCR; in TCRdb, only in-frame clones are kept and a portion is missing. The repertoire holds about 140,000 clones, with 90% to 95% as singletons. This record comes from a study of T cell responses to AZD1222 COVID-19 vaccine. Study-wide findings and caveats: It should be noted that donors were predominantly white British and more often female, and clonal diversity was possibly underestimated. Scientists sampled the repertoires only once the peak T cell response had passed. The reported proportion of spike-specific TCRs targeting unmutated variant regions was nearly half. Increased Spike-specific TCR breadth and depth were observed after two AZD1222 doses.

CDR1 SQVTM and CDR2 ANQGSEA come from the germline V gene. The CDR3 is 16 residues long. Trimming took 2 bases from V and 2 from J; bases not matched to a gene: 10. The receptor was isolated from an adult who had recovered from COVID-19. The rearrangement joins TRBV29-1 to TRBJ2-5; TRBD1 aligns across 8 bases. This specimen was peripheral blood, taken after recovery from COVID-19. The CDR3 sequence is CSVEWEDRAGQETQYF. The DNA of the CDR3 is TGCAGCGTTGAATGGGAGGACAGGGCTGGACAAGAGACCCAGTACTTC.